This paragraph covers one T cell receptor beta chain sequence. Libraries were prepared by immunoSEQ multiplex PCR; TCRdb keeps only in-frame clonotypes and omits some of them. The top ten hold about 26% of the sample, which has around 15,000 clones, about three quarters seen once. The sample is drawn from a study of OX40 agonist ivuxolimab in advanced cancers. This clonotype was sampled from an adult with an advanced solid tumor such as melanoma, head and neck, liver or kidney cancer. This sample comprised CD4+ or CD8+ T cells sorted from blood, obtained in a trial of the OX40 agonist ivuxolimab.

CDR3 nucleotide sequence: TGTGCCAGCAGCCAGGGACCGGGGGGACAGCCCCAGCATTTT. Translated: CASSQGPGGQPQHF. The V and J genes are TRBV5-7 and TRBJ1-5, with a possible D match to TRBD1 (5 bases). TRBV5-7 is known as an ORF, though its function is uncertain. There are 14 residues in the CDR3. Trimming stripped 4 bases from V and 7 bases from J, with 15 bases between.